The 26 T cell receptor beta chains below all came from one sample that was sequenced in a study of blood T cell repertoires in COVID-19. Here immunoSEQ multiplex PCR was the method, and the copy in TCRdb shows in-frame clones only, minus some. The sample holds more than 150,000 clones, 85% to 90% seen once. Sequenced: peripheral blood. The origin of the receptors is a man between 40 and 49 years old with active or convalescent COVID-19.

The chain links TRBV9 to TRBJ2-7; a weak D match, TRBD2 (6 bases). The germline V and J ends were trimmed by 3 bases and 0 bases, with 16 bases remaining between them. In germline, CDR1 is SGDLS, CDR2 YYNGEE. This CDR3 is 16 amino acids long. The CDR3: CASSGGGGRSSYEQYF. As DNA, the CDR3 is TGTGCCAGCAGCGGTGGTGGAGGGAGGAGCTCCTACGAGCAGTACTTC.

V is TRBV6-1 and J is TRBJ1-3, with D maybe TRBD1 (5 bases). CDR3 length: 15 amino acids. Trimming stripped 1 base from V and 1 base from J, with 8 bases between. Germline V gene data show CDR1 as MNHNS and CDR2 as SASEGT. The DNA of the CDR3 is TGTGCCAGCAGTGAAGACGGGGGGTCTGGAAACACCATATATTTT. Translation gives CASSEDGGSGNTIYF.

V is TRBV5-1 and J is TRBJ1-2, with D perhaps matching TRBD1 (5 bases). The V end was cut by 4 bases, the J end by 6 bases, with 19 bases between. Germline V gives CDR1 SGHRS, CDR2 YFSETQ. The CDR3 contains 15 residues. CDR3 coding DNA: TGCGCCAGCAGCGTATCCGGGTGGGGCGGAAATGGCTACACCTTC. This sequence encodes CASSVSGWGGNGYTF.

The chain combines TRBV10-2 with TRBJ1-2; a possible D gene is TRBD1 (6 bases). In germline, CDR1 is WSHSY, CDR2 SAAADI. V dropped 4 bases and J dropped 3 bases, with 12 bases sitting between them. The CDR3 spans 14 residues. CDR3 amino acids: CASSATGYDYGYTF. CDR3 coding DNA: TGCGCCAGCAGTGCCACAGGGTATGACTATGGCTACACCTTC.

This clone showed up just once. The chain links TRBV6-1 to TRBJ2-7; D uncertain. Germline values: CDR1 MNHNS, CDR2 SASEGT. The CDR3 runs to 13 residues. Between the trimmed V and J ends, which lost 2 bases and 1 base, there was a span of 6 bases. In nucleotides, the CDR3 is TGTGCCAGCAGTGAATCAGGTTCCTACGAGCAGTACTTC. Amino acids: CASSESGSYEQYF.

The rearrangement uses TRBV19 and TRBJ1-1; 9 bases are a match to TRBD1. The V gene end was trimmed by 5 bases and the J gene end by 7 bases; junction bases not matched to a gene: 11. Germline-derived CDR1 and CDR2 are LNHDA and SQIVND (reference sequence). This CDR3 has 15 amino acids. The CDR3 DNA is TGTGCCAGTAGTCAACCGGGACAGGGAAGTAGTGAAGCTTTCTTT. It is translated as CASSQPGQGSSEAFF.

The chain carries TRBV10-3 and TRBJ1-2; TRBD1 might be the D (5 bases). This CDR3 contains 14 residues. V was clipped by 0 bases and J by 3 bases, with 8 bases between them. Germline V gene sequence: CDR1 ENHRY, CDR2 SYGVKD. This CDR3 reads CAISESGVHYGYTF. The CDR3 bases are TGTGCCATCAGTGAGTCAGGGGTCCACTATGGCTACACCTTC.

CDR3 sequence reads: CASSEDRAPTDTQYF. For the CDR3, the DNA is TGCGCCAGCAGCGAGGACAGGGCACCCACAGATACGCAGTATTTT. This chain links TRBV5-1 with TRBJ2-3, with 8 nucleotides matching TRBD1. The length of the CDR3 is 15 residues. The trim removed 4 bases at V and 2 bases at J, leaving 6 bases unmatched. Looked up from germline, CDR1 is SGHRS and CDR2 is YFSETQ. Looking up the rest from reference TRBV5-1 and TRBJ2-3 gives the full variable domain: KAGVTQTPRYLIKTRGQQVTLSCSPISGHRSVSWYQQTPGQGLQFLFEYFSETQRNKGNFPGRFSGRQFSNSRSEMNVSTLELGDSALYLCASSEDRAPTDTQYFGPGTRLTVL.

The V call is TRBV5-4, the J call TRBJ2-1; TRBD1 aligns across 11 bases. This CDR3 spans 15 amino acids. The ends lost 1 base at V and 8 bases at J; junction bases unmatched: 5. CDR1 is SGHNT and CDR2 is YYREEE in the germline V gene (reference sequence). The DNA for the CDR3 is TGTGCCAGCAGCTTGCCGGGACAGGGGGTAGATGAGCAGTTCTTC. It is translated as CASSLPGQGVDEQFF.

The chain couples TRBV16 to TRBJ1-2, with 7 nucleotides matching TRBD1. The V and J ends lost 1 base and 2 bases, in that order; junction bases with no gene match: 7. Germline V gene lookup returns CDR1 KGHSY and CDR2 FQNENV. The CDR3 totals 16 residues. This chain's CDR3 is CASSQFVSTGNYGYTF. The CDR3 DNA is TGTGCCAGCAGCCAATTTGTTTCGACAGGGAACTATGGCTACACCTTC. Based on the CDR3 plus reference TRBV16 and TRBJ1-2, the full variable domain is GEEVAQTPKHLVRGEGQKAKLYCAPIKGHSYVFWYQQVLKNEFKFLISFQNENVFDETGMPKERFSAKCLPNSPCSLEIQATKLEDSAVYFCASSQFVSTGNYGYTFGSGTRLTVV.

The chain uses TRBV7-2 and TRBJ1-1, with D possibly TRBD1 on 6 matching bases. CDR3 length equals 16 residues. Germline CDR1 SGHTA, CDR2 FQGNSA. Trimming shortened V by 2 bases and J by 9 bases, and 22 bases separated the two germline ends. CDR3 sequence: CASSLKFDPGQFKAFF. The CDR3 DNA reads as TGTGCCAGCAGCTTAAAATTCGACCCCGGACAGTTTAAAGCTTTCTTT.

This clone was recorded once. The CDR3 loop reads CASSPMYRSTNEKLFF. CDR3 bases: TGTGCCAGCAGCCCGATGTACAGATCAACTAATGAAAAACTGTTTTTT. V and J are TRBV5-6 and TRBJ1-4; D remains unclear. Trimming stripped 4 bases from V and 0 bases from J, with 13 bases between. The CDR3 sequence is 16 residues long. CDR1 is SGHDT and CDR2 is YYEEEE in the germline V gene.

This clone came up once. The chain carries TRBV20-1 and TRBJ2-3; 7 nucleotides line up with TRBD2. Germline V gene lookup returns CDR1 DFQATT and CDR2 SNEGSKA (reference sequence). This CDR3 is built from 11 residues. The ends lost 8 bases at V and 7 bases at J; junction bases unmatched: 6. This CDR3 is CSKASGNTQYF. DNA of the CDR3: TGCAGTAAAGCTAGCGGAAATACGCAGTATTTT.

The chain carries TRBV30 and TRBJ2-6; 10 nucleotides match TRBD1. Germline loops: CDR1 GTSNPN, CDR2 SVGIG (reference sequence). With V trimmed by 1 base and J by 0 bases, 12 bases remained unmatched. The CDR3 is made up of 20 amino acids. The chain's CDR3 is CAWSGPVYRDRGSGANVLTF. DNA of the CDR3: TGTGCCTGGAGTGGCCCCGTCTACCGGGACAGGGGCTCTGGGGCCAACGTCCTGACTTTC.

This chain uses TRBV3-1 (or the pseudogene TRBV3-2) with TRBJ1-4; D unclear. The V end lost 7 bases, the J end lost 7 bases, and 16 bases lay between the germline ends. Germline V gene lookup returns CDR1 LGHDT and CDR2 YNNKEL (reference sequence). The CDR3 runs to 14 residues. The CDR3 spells CASIEPPGIEKLFF. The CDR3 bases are TGTGCCAGCATCGAACCACCGGGAATTGAAAAACTGTTTTTT.

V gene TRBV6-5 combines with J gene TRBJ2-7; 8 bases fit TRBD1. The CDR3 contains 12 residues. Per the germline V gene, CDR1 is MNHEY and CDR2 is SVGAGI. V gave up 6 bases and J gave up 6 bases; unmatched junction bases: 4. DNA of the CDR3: TGTGCCAGCAGGGTCGGGACAGGCGAGCAGTACTTC. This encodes CASRVGTGEQYF.

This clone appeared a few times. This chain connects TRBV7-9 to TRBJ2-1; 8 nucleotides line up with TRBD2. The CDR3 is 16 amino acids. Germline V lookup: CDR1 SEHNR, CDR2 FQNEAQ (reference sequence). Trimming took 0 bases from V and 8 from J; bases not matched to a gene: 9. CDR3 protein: CASSLAVAGGRDEQFF. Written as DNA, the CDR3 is TGTGCCAGCAGCTTAGCAGTTGCGGGGGGCAGGGATGAGCAGTTCTTC.

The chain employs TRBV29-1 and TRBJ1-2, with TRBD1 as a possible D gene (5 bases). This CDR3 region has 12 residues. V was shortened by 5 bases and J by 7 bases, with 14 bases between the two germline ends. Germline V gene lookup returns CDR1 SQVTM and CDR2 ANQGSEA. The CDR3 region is CSVRIGAFGYTF. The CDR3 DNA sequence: TGCAGCGTTCGGATTGGGGCTTTTGGCTACACCTTC.

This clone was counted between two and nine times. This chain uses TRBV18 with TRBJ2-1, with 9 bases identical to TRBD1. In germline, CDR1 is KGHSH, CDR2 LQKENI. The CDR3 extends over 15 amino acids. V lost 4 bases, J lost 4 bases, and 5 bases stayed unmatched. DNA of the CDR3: TGTGCCAGCTCACTGGGACAGGGACGGTACAATGAGCAGTTCTTC. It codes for CASSLGQGRYNEQFF.

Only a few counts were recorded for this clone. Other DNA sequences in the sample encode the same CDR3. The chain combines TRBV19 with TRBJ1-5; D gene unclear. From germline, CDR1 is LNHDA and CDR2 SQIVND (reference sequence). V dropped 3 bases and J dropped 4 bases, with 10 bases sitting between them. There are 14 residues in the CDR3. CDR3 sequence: CASSIRRENQPQHF. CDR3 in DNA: TGTGCCAGTAGTATTCGAAGGGAGAATCAGCCCCAGCATTTT.

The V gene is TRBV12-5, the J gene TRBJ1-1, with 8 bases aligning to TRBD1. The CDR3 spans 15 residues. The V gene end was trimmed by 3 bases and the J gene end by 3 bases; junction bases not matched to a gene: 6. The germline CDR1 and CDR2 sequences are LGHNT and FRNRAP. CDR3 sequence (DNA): TGTGCTAGTGGTTTAGCAGGGGGCCTGGACACTGAAGCTTTCTTT. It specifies CASGLAGGLDTEAFF. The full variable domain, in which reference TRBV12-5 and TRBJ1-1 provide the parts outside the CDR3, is DARVTQTPRHKVTEMGQEVTMRCQPILGHNTVFWYRQTMMQGLELLAYFRNRAPLDDSGMPKDRFSAEMPDATLATLKIQPSEPRDSAVYFCASGLAGGLDTEAFFGQGTRLTVV.

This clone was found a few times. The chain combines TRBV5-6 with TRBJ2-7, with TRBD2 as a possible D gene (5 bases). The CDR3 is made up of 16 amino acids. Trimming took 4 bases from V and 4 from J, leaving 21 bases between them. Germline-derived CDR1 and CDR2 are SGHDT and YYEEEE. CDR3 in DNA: TGTGCCAGCAGCCGGCGGGTCTTATACCCTATTTACGAGCAGTACTTC. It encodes CASSRRVLYPIYEQYF. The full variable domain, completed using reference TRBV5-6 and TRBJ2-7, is DAGVTQSPTHLIKTRGQQVTLRCSPKSGHDTVSWYQQALGQGPQFIFQYYEEEERQRGNFPDRFSGHQFPNYSSELNVNALLLGDSALYLCASSRRVLYPIYEQYFGPGTRLTVT.

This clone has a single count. This CDR3 reads CASSWGVGTGELFF. CDR3 sequence (DNA): TGTGCCAGCAGTTGGGGGGTCGGCACCGGGGAGCTGTTTTTT. The chain is built from TRBV14 and TRBJ2-2, with TRBD2 as a possible D gene (6 bases). V was trimmed by 6 bases and J by 4 bases, leaving 12 bases between them. There are 14 residues in the CDR3. Germline assignment: CDR1 SGHDN and CDR2 FVKESK.

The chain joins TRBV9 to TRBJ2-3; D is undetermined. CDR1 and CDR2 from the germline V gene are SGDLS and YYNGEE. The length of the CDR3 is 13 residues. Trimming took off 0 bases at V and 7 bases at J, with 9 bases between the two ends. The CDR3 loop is CASSVVVANTQYF. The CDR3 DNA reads TGTGCCAGCAGCGTAGTGGTGGCCAATACGCAGTATTTT.

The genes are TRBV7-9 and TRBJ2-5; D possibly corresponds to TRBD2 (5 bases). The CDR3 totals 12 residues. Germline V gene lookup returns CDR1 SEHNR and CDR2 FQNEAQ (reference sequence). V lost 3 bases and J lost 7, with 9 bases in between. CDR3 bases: TGTGCCAGCAGCTTGTCGGCGGGGACCCAGTACTTC. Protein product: CASSLSAGTQYF.

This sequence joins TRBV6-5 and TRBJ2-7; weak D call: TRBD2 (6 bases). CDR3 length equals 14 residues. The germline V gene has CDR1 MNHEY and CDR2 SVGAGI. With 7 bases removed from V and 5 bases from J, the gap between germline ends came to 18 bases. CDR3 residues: CASNAGQEGNEQYF. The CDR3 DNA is TGTGCCAGCAATGCGGGGCAGGAAGGAAACGAGCAGTACTTC.